One sample yielded the 15 T cell receptor beta chains listed below, sequenced in a study of blood T cell repertoires in COVID-19. Using immunoSEQ multiplex PCR, the repertoire was profiled, and TCRdb retains in-frame clones only, with some absent. The sample includes about 300,000 clones, around 83% seen only once; the top ten take around 1.2%. The sample was peripheral blood. The receptors were sampled from a woman in her forties or fifties with acute or convalescent COVID-19.

The chain is built from TRBV30 and TRBJ2-7, with TRBD1 as a possible D gene (5 bases). CDR3 size: 12 residues. Germline V lookup: CDR1 GTSNPN, CDR2 SVGIG (reference sequence). The V end was cut by 4 bases, the J end by 0 bases, with 7 bases between. As DNA, the CDR3 is TGTGCCTGGACAGGGATCTCCTACGAGCAGTACTTC. This sequence encodes CAWTGISYEQYF.

Here the CDR3 reads CASSSGQNTGELFF. The CDR3 region has the DNA TGTGCCAGCAGCTCGGGACAGAACACCGGGGAGCTGTTTTTT. The chain couples TRBV27 to TRBJ2-2, with a possible D match to TRBD1 (6 bases). Trimming removed 6 bases at V and 1 base at J, with 9 bases between. Per germline, CDR1 MNHEY and CDR2 SMNVEV (reference sequence). The CDR3 spans 14 residues.

In its sample, this clone was seen a few times. The gene calls are TRBV27 and TRBJ1-1; 7 bases line up with TRBD1. After removal of 6 bases from V and 1 base from J, the junction contained 2 bases not matched to a gene. CDR1 and CDR2 from the germline V gene are MNHEY and SMNVEV (reference sequence). The CDR3 contains 13 residues. CDR3 coding DNA: TGTGCCAGCAGGACAGGGTCGAACACTGAAGCTTTCTTT. It codes for CASRTGSNTEAFF.

The V call is TRBV9, the J call TRBJ2-3; possibly TRBD2 for D (5 bases). CDR3 length: 14 residues. In germline, CDR1 is SGDLS, CDR2 YYNGEE. The V gene lost 2 bases and the J gene lost 3 bases, with 10 bases spanning the gap. Here the CDR3 DNA reads TGTGCCAGCAGCGTCCAATTAGCGACAGATACGCAGTATTTT. The encoded protein is CASSVQLATDTQYF.

The chain joins TRBV5-6 to TRBJ2-1; D not resolved. V lost 0 bases and J 0 bases, leaving 7 bases between the germline ends. CDR3 length: 15 residues. CDR1 SGHDT and CDR2 YYEEEE come from the germline V gene. As DNA, the CDR3 is TGTGCCAGCAGCTTGGTATCGAGCTCCTACAATGAGCAGTTCTTC. Protein product: CASSLVSSSYNEQFF.

This chain uses TRBV12-3 or TRBV12-4 with TRBJ1-1; no reliable D call. The CDR3 has 11 residues. The V end lost 4 bases, the J end lost 6 bases, and 6 bases lay between the germline ends. CDR3 sequence reads: CASSSRAEAFF. The CDR3 DNA reads TGTGCCAGCAGTTCCCGGGCTGAAGCTTTCTTT.

This chain links TRBV5-4 with TRBJ2-7; 8 positions agree with TRBD1. The CDR3 is 16 amino acids. The germline V gene encodes CDR1 SGHNT and CDR2 YYREEE (reference sequence). With V trimmed by 4 bases and J by 6 bases, 15 bases remained unmatched. The CDR3 spells CASSPPGQGDVGEQYF. DNA of the CDR3: TGTGCCAGCAGCCCACCTGGACAGGGTGATGTCGGCGAGCAGTACTTC.

In this sample, this clone turned up a few times. In nucleotides, the CDR3 is TGTGCCAGCAGTGCTAGGGGGCCCTCCCTTTATGGCTACACCTTC. Translation: CASSARGPSLYGYTF. The V and J genes are TRBV2 and TRBJ1-2; 7 positions match TRBD1. Germline-derived CDR1 and CDR2 are SNHLY and FYNNEI. There are 15 residues in the CDR3. V gave up 4 bases and J gave up 5 bases; unmatched junction bases: 10.

This chain connects TRBV5-5 to TRBJ2-7; perhaps TRBD2 as D (5 bases). There are 13 residues in the CDR3. The V and J ends lost 4 bases and 3 bases respectively, with 11 bases between them. Germline V CDR1 and CDR2: SGHKS, YYEKEE (reference sequence). This CDR3 is CASSREIFYEQYF. DNA for the CDR3: TGTGCCAGCAGCCGGGAAATATTCTACGAGCAGTACTTC.

This clone appeared once. The CDR3 protein is CAISEGQGEQYV. CDR3 nucleotide sequence: TGTGCCATCAGTGAGGGACAAGGCGAGCAGTACGTC. The genes are TRBV10-3 and TRBJ2-7; D is possibly TRBD1 (5 bases). The CDR3 length is 12 residues. Trimming removed 2 bases at V and 6 bases at J, with 8 bases between. CDR1 and CDR2 from the germline V gene are ENHRY and SYGVKD.

The chain carries TRBV5-1 and TRBJ1-1; tentative D call: TRBD1 (5 bases). Between the trimmed V and J ends, which lost 0 bases and 11 bases, there was a span of 17 bases. Germline-derived CDR1 and CDR2 are SGHRS and YFSETQ. CDR3 length: 14 amino acids. The CDR3 sequence: CASSLDSRVGYAFF. Written as DNA, the CDR3 is TGCGCCAGCAGCTTGGATAGCAGGGTGGGTTACGCTTTCTTT.

In its sample, this clone was seen once. Additional DNA sequences in this sample encode the identical CDR3. The chain recombines TRBV18 with TRBJ1-3; D gene uncertain. Trimming removed 6 bases from V and 0 bases from J, with 12 bases in between. The CDR3 is 15 amino acids. Germline CDR1 is KGHSH and CDR2 is LQKENI. The CDR3 DNA reads as TGTGCCAGCTCGCTTTCGAGAGACTCTGGAAACACCATATATTTT. This gives the protein CASSLSRDSGNTIYF.

Points on this clone: One junction end disagrees with the germline gene, perhaps due to a read error. CDR3 nucleotide sequence: TGTGCCAGCAGCCCCGGGACTAGCATAGATACGCAGTATTTT. Translating it yields CASSPGTSIDTQYF. V usage is TRBV11-2 and J usage is TRBJ2-3; 9 nucleotides align to TRBD2. This CDR3 is built from 14 residues. The germline V gene encodes CDR1 SGHAT and CDR2 FQNNGV.

CDR3 DNA sequence: TGCGCCAGCAGCGAACCGGGACAGGGCACAGATACGCAGTATTTT. Amino acid sequence: CASSEPGQGTDTQYF. The chain carries TRBV5-1 and TRBJ2-3; TRBD1 agrees at 8 bases. Germline CDR1 and CDR2: SGHRS and YFSETQ. Trimming at V came to 4 bases and at J to 1 base, leaving 5 bases not matched to a gene. The CDR3 consists of 15 residues. The complete variable domain, with remaining parts taken from reference TRBV5-1 and TRBJ2-3, reads KAGVTQTPRYLIKTRGQQVTLSCSPISGHRSVSWYQQTPGQGLQFLFEYFSETQRNKGNFPGRFSGRQFSNSRSEMNVSTLELGDSALYLCASSEPGQGTDTQYFGPGTRLTVL.

The chain recombines TRBV6-6 with TRBJ1-1; D not resolved. Between the trimmed V and J ends, which lost 3 bases and 1 base, there was a span of 9 bases. Germline V gene lookup returns CDR1 MNHNY and CDR2 SVGAGI (reference sequence). The CDR3 length is 14 residues. The CDR3 sequence: CASSYGGRNTEAFF. The CDR3 DNA reads TGTGCCAGCAGTTATGGAGGGAGGAACACTGAAGCTTTCTTT.